Given below is one T cell receptor beta chain in context. The antigen is unknown. A single record per CDR3 protein comes from TCRdb applying MiXCR to the reads. The profile shows some 350,000 distinct CDR3 sequences, around a third of them singletons. This entry belongs to a study of T cell repertoires in cytomegalovirus infection. Across the study: Recently identified HLA-C-restricted CMV epitopes were among the peptides used.

Trimming left V 1 base short and J 8 bases short, with 13 bases between. The CDR3 runs to 14 residues. The V gene is TRBV12-3 or TRBV12-4, the J gene TRBJ2-3; perhaps TRBD1 as D (6 bases). This TCR was recovered from a human donor in good health (CMV status not recorded). Some clones in this sample may be carry-over from other donors' samples. This material consisted of cultured PBMCs, taken from culture after CMV antigen stimulation. CDR3 amino acids: CASSLGTVPGTQYF. In DNA form, the CDR3 reads TGTGCCAGCAGTTTAGGGACAGTCCCGGGTACGCAGTATTTT.